This is a list of T cell receptor beta chains from one sample in a study of follicular helper T cells after annual influenza vaccination. Clones were sequenced by immunoSEQ multiplex PCR, and TCRdb holds only the in-frame ones, with some missing. This table has 27,000 or so clones, approximately 80% appearing once. Specimen: CXCR5+ CD38- circulating T follicular helper cells from blood, collected on the day of influenza vaccination. The receptor source for this set is an adult who received the influenza vaccine. The CDR3 runs from the conserved cysteine through the conserved F or W. Each record gives: J gene, V gene, clone size, D gene, CDR3 protein, CDR3 DNA. D genes are given only for firm matches. Size is stated for part of the rows, as once, few or many counts, or as a class when the clone is expanded.

TRBJ1-3	TRBV9	once	.	CASSGSGLGNTIYF	TGTGCCAGCAGCGGCTCAGGGCTCGGAAACACCATATATTTT
TRBJ1-2	TRBV20-1	.	.	CSVRQAYGYTF	TGCAGTGTTCGACAGGCCTATGGCTACACCTTC
TRBJ2-5	TRBV5-1	few	TRBD1	CASSLGDRMTETQYF	TGCGCCAGCAGCCTAGGGGACAGGATGACAGAGACCCAGTACTTC
TRBJ1-3	TRBV7-2	few	.	CASSNGNSGNTIYF	TGTGCCAGCAGCAACGGGAACTCTGGAAACACCATATATTTT
TRBJ1-4	TRBV19	.	.	CASSMDIATNEKLFF	TGTGCCAGTAGTATGGACATTGCAACTAATGAAAAACTGTTTTTT
TRBJ1-5	TRBV29-1	.	.	CSAEAIPVPQHF	TGCAGCGCCGAGGCGATCCCCGTACCCCAGCATTTT
TRBJ2-7	TRBV29-1	.	TRBD1	CSVSRQGGYEQYF	TGCAGCGTTTCGCGACAGGGGGGATACGAGCAGTACTTC
TRBJ1-4	TRBV30	.	.	CAWTNPSVTNEKLFF	TGTGCCTGGACCAACCCTTCAGTAACTAATGAAAAACTGTTTTTT
TRBJ1-2	TRBV7-2	.	.	CASSFGTSYGYTF	TGTGCCAGCAGCTTTGGGACATCCTATGGCTACACCTTC
TRBJ2-2	TRBV12-1	.	.	CARNRNRVDTGELFF	TGTGCCAGGAATCGCAACAGGGTGGACACCGGGGAGCTGTTTTTT
TRBJ2-7	TRBV5-1	.	.	CASSLALSSYEQYF	TGCGCCAGCAGCTTGGCGCTCAGTTCCTACGAGCAGTACTTC
TRBJ2-3	TRBV6-5	.	.	CASSYNGGYYTDTQYF	TGTGCCAGCAGTTACAATGGCGGTTACTACACAGATACGCAGTATTTT
TRBJ1-5	TRBV7-2	once	.	CASSPGGGLQPQHF	TGTGCCAGCAGCCCGGGTGGGGGCCTTCAGCCCCAGCATTTT
TRBJ2-3	TRBV4-2	.	TRBD2	CASSQVEREADTQYF	TGTGCCAGCAGCCAGGTCGAGCGGGAGGCAGATACGCAGTATTTT
TRBJ2-3	TRBV6-5	.	TRBD2	CASSSGLAGYTDTQYF	TGTGCCAGCAGTTCAGGACTAGCGGGATATACAGATACGCAGTATTTT
TRBJ2-7	TRBV7-2	once	.	CASSLGGPYEQYF	TGTGCCAGCAGCTTAGGGGGCCCCTACGAGCAGTACTTC